This T cell receptor (beta chain) was captured in a study of molecular identifiers for immune sequencing clone quantification. TCRdb re-derived calls from the PCR reads in MiXCR, one entry per CDR3 protein. The data contain under 800,000 distinct CDR3 sequences, 25% of them seen just once; the ten biggest clones take up around 0.78%. The sequencing sample was made of naive CD8+ T cells from blood, with Jurkat cell RNA spiked in. This sample's subset: FACS-sorted CD8+CD4-CCR7+CD45RA+ naive T cells. This TCR was recovered from a human donor in good health. Some libraries in this study had Jurkat cell RNA spiked in.

The CDR3 spells CASSLDRRQAGEQYF. Here the CDR3 DNA reads TGTGCCAGCAGCTTAGATCGGCGCCAGGCTGGCGAGCAGTACTTC. The chain employs TRBV11-2 and TRBJ2-7; the D is unclear. The CDR3 consists of 15 residues. The V end lost 0 bases, the J end lost 6 bases, and 15 bases lay between the germline ends. Germline-derived CDR1 and CDR2 are SGHAT and FQNNGV.